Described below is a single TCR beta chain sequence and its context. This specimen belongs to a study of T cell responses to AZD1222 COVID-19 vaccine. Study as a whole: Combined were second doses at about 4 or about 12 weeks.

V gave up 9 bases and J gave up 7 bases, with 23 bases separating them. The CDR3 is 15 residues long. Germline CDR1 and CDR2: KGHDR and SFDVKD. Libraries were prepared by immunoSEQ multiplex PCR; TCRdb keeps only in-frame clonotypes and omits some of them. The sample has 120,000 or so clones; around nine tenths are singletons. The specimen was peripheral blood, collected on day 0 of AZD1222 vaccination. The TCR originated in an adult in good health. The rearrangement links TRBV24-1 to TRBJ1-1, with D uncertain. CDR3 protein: CATEDSKVLDGEAFF. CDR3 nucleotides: TGTGCCACCGAGGATAGTAAGGTTCTGGACGGTGAAGCTTTCTTT.